A selection of T cell receptor beta chains follows, all from one sample in a study of shared clonotypes between healthy human individuals. Sequenced by immunoSEQ multiplex PCR; TCRdb stores in-frame clones only, minus some. This table has more than 550,000 clones, roughly two thirds appearing once. The specimen sequenced was memory CD4+ T cells sorted from blood. The receptors come from a woman in her twenties or thirties in good health. CDR3s include the opening cysteine and the closing phenylalanine or tryptophan. Fields, in order: CDR3 protein, CDR3 DNA, clone size, J gene, V gene, D gene. A D gene is named only where the DNA matches it firmly. The size field is filled for only some rows; it gives once, few, many or a size class.

CDR3 protein: CASRPSGRDYGYTF
CDR3 DNA: TGTGCCAGCAGACCCTCGGGCCGGGACTATGGCTACACCTTC
clone size: NA
J gene: TRBJ1-2
V gene: TRBV28
D gene: NA

CDR3 protein: CASRKSGAPYEQYF
CDR3 DNA: TGTGCCAGCCGAAAGTCCGGGGCGCCCTACGAGCAGTACTTC
clone size: NA
J gene: TRBJ2-7
V gene: TRBV6-5
D gene: NA

CDR3 protein: CASSEVTEAFF
CDR3 DNA: TGTGCCAGCAGTGAGGTCACTGAAGCTTTCTTT
clone size: few
J gene: TRBJ1-1
V gene: TRBV25-1
D gene: NA

CDR3 protein: CASSSRPTVVTEAFF
CDR3 DNA: TGTGCCAGCAGCTCCCGCCCCACGGTCGTCACTGAAGCTTTCTTT
clone size: NA
J gene: TRBJ1-1
V gene: TRBV11-2
D gene: NA

CDR3 protein: CASSVEGGYEKLFF
CDR3 DNA: TGTGCCAGCAGCGTCGAAGGGGGCTATGAAAAACTGTTTTTT
clone size: NA
J gene: TRBJ1-4
V gene: TRBV9
D gene: TRBD1

CDR3 protein: CASSEGDSYEQYF
CDR3 DNA: TGTGCCAGCAGTGAAGGGGATTCCTACGAGCAGTACTTC
clone size: NA
J gene: TRBJ2-7
V gene: TRBV6-1
D gene: NA

CDR3 protein: CASSLLARQETQYF
CDR3 DNA: TGTGCCAGCAGCCTACTAGCGCGACAAGAGACCCAGTACTTC
clone size: NA
J gene: TRBJ2-5
V gene: TRBV2
D gene: TRBD2

CDR3 protein: CAGRGSIYGYTF
CDR3 DNA: TGTGCCGGCCGTGGTTCCATATATGGCTACACCTTC
clone size: NA
J gene: TRBJ1-2
V gene: TRBV2
D gene: NA

CDR3 protein: CASSGTSGLYNEQFF
CDR3 DNA: TGTGCCAGCAGCGGTACTAGCGGGCTCTACAATGAGCAGTTCTTC
clone size: NA
J gene: TRBJ2-1
V gene: TRBV9
D gene: TRBD2

CDR3 protein: CASSTYLQGDYGYTF
CDR3 DNA: TGTGCCAGCAGCACATATTTACAGGGAGACTATGGCTACACCTTC
clone size: once
J gene: TRBJ1-2
V gene: TRBV11-2
D gene: NA

CDR3 protein: CASSEPGRGETQYF
CDR3 DNA: TGTGCCAGCAGCGAACCAGGGAGGGGAGAGACCCAGTACTTC
clone size: NA
J gene: TRBJ2-5
V gene: TRBV28
D gene: TRBD2

CDR3 protein: CASSHRTSVSYEQYF
CDR3 DNA: TGTGCCAGCAGCCACCGGACTAGCGTCTCCTACGAGCAGTACTTC
clone size: NA
J gene: TRBJ2-7
V gene: TRBV7-8
D gene: TRBD2

CDR3 protein: CASSYSNWQEHEQYF
CDR3 DNA: TGTGCCAGCAGTTACTCGAATTGGCAGGAACACGAGCAGTACTTC
clone size: NA
J gene: TRBJ2-7
V gene: TRBV6-5
D gene: NA

CDR3 protein: CASSNPGTGVGYTF
CDR3 DNA: TGTGCCAGCAGTAATCCCGGGACAGGGGTCGGCTACACCTTC
clone size: NA
J gene: TRBJ1-2
V gene: TRBV6-1
D gene: TRBD1

CDR3 protein: CASSIDLGSPYEQYF
CDR3 DNA: TGTGCCAGTAGTATAGATCTAGGGTCCCCCTACGAGCAGTACTTC
clone size: NA
J gene: TRBJ2-7
V gene: TRBV19
D gene: NA

CDR3 protein: CATSRVSASGTEEQFF
CDR3 DNA: TGTGCCACCAGCAGAGTCTCGGCTAGCGGGACCGAGGAGCAGTTCTTC
clone size: NA
J gene: TRBJ2-1
V gene: TRBV15
D gene: TRBD2

CDR3 protein: CASSGAGGTEAFF
CDR3 DNA: TGTGCCAGCAGCGGTGCAGGGGGCACTGAAGCTTTCTTT
clone size: NA
J gene: TRBJ1-1
V gene: TRBV7-8
D gene: TRBD1

CDR3 protein: CASSLLRDRNYGYTF
CDR3 DNA: TGTGCCAGTAGTCTCCTCCGGGACAGAAACTATGGCTACACCTTC
clone size: NA
J gene: TRBJ1-2
V gene: TRBV19
D gene: TRBD1

CDR3 protein: CASSIRGGRMNTEAFF
CDR3 DNA: TGTGCCAGTAGTATACGAGGAGGGCGGATGAACACTGAAGCTTTCTTT
clone size: few
J gene: TRBJ1-1
V gene: TRBV19
D gene: NA

CDR3 protein: CASKTGEANYGYTF
CDR3 DNA: TGTGCCAGCAAAACAGGGGAAGCCAACTATGGCTACACCTTC
clone size: NA
J gene: TRBJ1-2
V gene: TRBV19
D gene: TRBD1

CDR3 protein: CSVLHGLGSSGANVLTF
CDR3 DNA: TGCAGCGTCCTTCACGGGCTGGGGAGCTCTGGGGCCAACGTCCTGACTTTC
clone size: NA
J gene: TRBJ2-6
V gene: TRBV29-1
D gene: NA

CDR3 protein: CASRRTGLLNNEQFF
CDR3 DNA: TGTGCCAGCAGGAGAACGGGACTACTAAACAATGAGCAGTTCTTC
clone size: NA
J gene: TRBJ2-1
V gene: TRBV6-1
D gene: TRBD2

CDR3 protein: CASSLGPAGGTYEQYF
CDR3 DNA: TGTGCCAGCAGTTTAGGGCCTGCGGGAGGCACCTACGAGCAGTACTTC
clone size: few
J gene: TRBJ2-7
V gene: TRBV28
D gene: TRBD2

CDR3 protein: CASSLEAQETQYF
CDR3 DNA: TGTGCCAGCAGCCTTGAGGCCCAGGAGACCCAGTACTTC
clone size: once
J gene: TRBJ2-5
V gene: TRBV5-4
D gene: NA

CDR3 protein: CASSVEHNTEAFF
CDR3 DNA: TGTGCCAGCAGCGTAGAACACAACACTGAAGCTTTCTTT
clone size: once
J gene: TRBJ1-1
V gene: TRBV9
D gene: NA

CDR3 protein: CASSLTSGTGGTDTQYF
CDR3 DNA: TGCGCCAGCAGCTTGACTAGCGGGACCGGAGGCACAGATACGCAGTATTTT
clone size: NA
J gene: TRBJ2-3
V gene: TRBV5-1
D gene: TRBD2

CDR3 protein: CASGTFSAGEQFF
CDR3 DNA: TGTGCCAGCGGGACTTTTTCTGCGGGTGAGCAGTTCTTC
clone size: NA
J gene: TRBJ2-1
V gene: TRBV11-2
D gene: NA

CDR3 protein: CASSYGTGNYQPQHF
CDR3 DNA: TGTGCCAGCTCGTACGGGACAGGAAATTATCAGCCCCAGCATTTT
clone size: NA
J gene: TRBJ1-5
V gene: TRBV18
D gene: TRBD1

CDR3 protein: CASRRTGKGTEAFF
CDR3 DNA: TGTGCCAGCAGAAGGACGGGGAAAGGCACTGAAGCTTTCTTT
clone size: NA
J gene: TRBJ1-1
V gene: TRBV11-3
D gene: NA

CDR3 protein: CASSMWTANYGYTF
CDR3 DNA: TGCGCCAGCAGCATGTGGACAGCTAACTATGGCTACACCTTC
clone size: NA
J gene: TRBJ1-2
V gene: TRBV5-1
D gene: NA

CDR3 protein: CSVEFSNYGYTF
CDR3 DNA: TGCAGCGTTGAATTTTCTAACTATGGCTACACCTTC
clone size: few
J gene: TRBJ1-2
V gene: TRBV29-1
D gene: NA

CDR3 protein: CASSLVGRSSYNEQFF
CDR3 DNA: TGTGCCAGCAGCTTAGTTGGCCGGAGCTCCTACAATGAGCAGTTCTTC
clone size: NA
J gene: TRBJ2-1
V gene: TRBV11-2
D gene: NA

CDR3 protein: CASSLRASTVYEQYF
CDR3 DNA: TGTGCCAGCAGCTTAAGAGCCTCAACCGTTTACGAGCAGTACTTC
clone size: NA
J gene: TRBJ2-7
V gene: TRBV7-2
D gene: NA

CDR3 protein: CAGGGSPYEQYF
CDR3 DNA: TGTGCTGGTGGGGGGTCCCCTTACGAGCAGTACTTC
clone size: NA
J gene: TRBJ2-7
V gene: TRBV28
D gene: NA

CDR3 protein: CAWRGGGYNEQFF
CDR3 DNA: TGTGCCTGGAGAGGGGGTGGGTACAATGAGCAGTTCTTC
clone size: NA
J gene: TRBJ2-1
V gene: TRBV30
D gene: NA

CDR3 protein: CASSLSIGGGAFF
CDR3 DNA: TGTGCCAGCAGTTTATCGATCGGCGGGGGAGCTTTCTTT
clone size: NA
J gene: TRBJ1-1
V gene: TRBV28
D gene: NA

CDR3 protein: CASSLGRRNQPQHF
CDR3 DNA: TGTGCCAGCAGCCTTGGGCGGCGTAATCAGCCCCAGCATTTT
clone size: once
J gene: TRBJ1-5
V gene: TRBV5-6
D gene: NA

CDR3 protein: CASRGQLEAFF
CDR3 DNA: TGTGCCAGCAGGGGACAGCTTGAAGCTTTCTTT
clone size: NA
J gene: TRBJ1-1
V gene: TRBV28
D gene: TRBD1

CDR3 protein: CASSRDSGGNQPQHF
CDR3 DNA: TGTGCCAGCAGCCGGGACTCTGGAGGTAATCAGCCCCAGCATTTT
clone size: NA
J gene: TRBJ1-5
V gene: TRBV6-5
D gene: NA

CDR3 protein: CASSEMLPTRNGYTF
CDR3 DNA: TGTGCCAGCAGTGAAATGTTGCCAACGAGGAATGGCTACACCTTC
clone size: NA
J gene: TRBJ1-2
V gene: TRBV2
D gene: NA

CDR3 protein: CASSYREGYEQYF
CDR3 DNA: TGTGCCAGCAGTTACAGGGAGGGCTACGAGCAGTACTTC
clone size: NA
J gene: TRBJ2-7
V gene: TRBV6-4
D gene: NA

CDR3 protein: CASSLGFYGYTF
CDR3 DNA: TGTGCCAGCAGCCTGGGATTCTATGGCTACACCTTC
clone size: once
J gene: TRBJ1-2
V gene: TRBV28
D gene: NA

CDR3 protein: CASSGTSTDGNEQFF
CDR3 DNA: TGCGCCAGCAGCGGAACTAGTACGGACGGCAATGAGCAGTTCTTC
clone size: NA
J gene: TRBJ2-1
V gene: TRBV5-1
D gene: NA

CDR3 protein: CAISESQGTLTDTQYF
CDR3 DNA: TGTGCCATCAGTGAGTCACAGGGGACTCTGACAGATACGCAGTATTTT
clone size: once
J gene: TRBJ2-3
V gene: TRBV10-3
D gene: NA

CDR3 protein: CASSPTGTSAYEQYF
CDR3 DNA: TGTGCCAGCTCACCGACCGGGACTAGTGCGTACGAGCAGTACTTC
clone size: NA
J gene: TRBJ2-7
V gene: TRBV18
D gene: TRBD2

CDR3 protein: CASSLTGTSGSYEQYF
CDR3 DNA: TGTGCCAGCAGTTTGACAGGGACTAGCGGGAGCTACGAGCAGTACTTC
clone size: NA
J gene: TRBJ2-7
V gene: TRBV28
D gene: TRBD2

CDR3 protein: CSESSTSRGETQYF
CDR3 DNA: TGCAGCGAATCCTCCACATCACGCGGGGAGACCCAGTACTTC
clone size: NA
J gene: TRBJ2-5
V gene: TRBV29-1
D gene: NA

CDR3 protein: CASSLDEYEQFF
CDR3 DNA: TGTGCCAGCAGCTTGGACGAATATGAGCAGTTCTTC
clone size: NA
J gene: TRBJ2-1
V gene: TRBV5-6
D gene: NA

CDR3 protein: CASTAVATGELFF
CDR3 DNA: TGTGCCAGCACGGCCGTAGCGACCGGGGAGCTGTTTTTT
clone size: NA
J gene: TRBJ2-2
V gene: TRBV2
D gene: NA

CDR3 protein: CASRPRGRTDTQYF
CDR3 DNA: TGTGCCAGCAGACCGAGGGGCCGCACAGATACGCAGTATTTT
clone size: NA
J gene: TRBJ2-3
V gene: TRBV28
D gene: NA

CDR3 protein: CASSLDRGQETQYF
CDR3 DNA: TGTGCCAGCAGCTTAGATAGAGGCCAAGAGACCCAGTACTTC
clone size: NA
J gene: TRBJ2-5
V gene: TRBV7-2
D gene: NA

CDR3 protein: CASSDSWTSNDNEQFF
CDR3 DNA: TGTGCCAGCAGTGACTCCTGGACTAGTAATGACAATGAGCAGTTCTTC
clone size: NA
J gene: TRBJ2-1
V gene: TRBV6-4
D gene: TRBD2